This is a list of T cell receptor beta chains from one sample in a study of blood T cell repertoires in COVID-19. Some clones are missing from TCRdb's copy, which holds only in-frame ones; the method was immunoSEQ multiplex PCR. The table shows roughly 360,000 clones, with 87% occurring only once. Sequenced: PBMCs or T cells enriched from blood (not recorded which). The receptors were sampled from a man younger than 45 who had recovered from COVID-19. CDR3s include the opening cysteine and the closing phenylalanine or tryptophan. The D gene is left open where the match is weak. Where a row states a size, it is once, few, many or the class of an expanded clone; other rows omit it.

j_call | v_call | clone_size | d_call | cdr3_aa | cdr3_nt
TRBJ2-1 | TRBV20-1 | . | . | CSASVSNQLVF | TGCAGTGCTAGTGTTTCAAATCAATTAGTCTTC
TRBJ2-2 | TRBV11-2 | . | TRBD2 | CASSLLADYTGELFF | TGTGCCAGCAGCTTACTAGCGGACTACACCGGGGAGCTGTTTTTT
TRBJ2-5 | TRBV2 | . | . | CASVTTIYETQYF | TGTGCCAGCGTAACGACTATCTACGAGACCCAGTACTTC
TRBJ2-3 | TRBV10-3 | . | TRBD2 | CAIWSAGVDGTDTQYF | TGTGCCATCTGGTCAGCGGGGGTGGATGGCACAGATACGCAGTATTTT
TRBJ2-5 | TRBV5-1 | . | . | CASSATQGRSGTQYF | TGCGCCAGCAGCGCGACGCAGGGTCGGAGTGGGACCCAGTACTTC
TRBJ1-5 | TRBV7-9 | few | TRBD1 | CASSSQGEYQPQHF | TGTGCCAGCAGCTCCCAGGGGGAGTACCAGCCCCAGCATTTT
TRBJ1-2 | TRBV6-5 | . | TRBD1 | CASSFVGTGHKYTF | TGTGCCAGCAGTTTCGTCGGGACAGGACATAAGTACACCTTC
TRBJ1-2 | TRBV4-1 | . | . | CASSQEPDSYGYTF | TGCGCCAGCAGCCAAGAACCCGACAGCTATGGCTACACCTTC
TRBJ1-5 | TRBV12-3/TRBV12-4 | . | . | CASSGSGQPQHF | TGTGCCAGTTCAGGGTCGGGTCAGCCCCAGCATTTT
TRBJ1-6 | TRBV2 | . | TRBD1 | CASSPRTGSGLNSPLHF | TGTGCCAGCAGTCCTAGGACAGGGTCGGGTTTAAATTCACCCCTCCACTTT
TRBJ1-4 | TRBV19 | . | TRBD1 | CASSTDREQFNEKLFF | TGTGCCAGTAGTACGGACAGGGAGCAATTTAATGAAAAACTGTTTTTT
TRBJ1-1 | TRBV3-1/TRBV3-2 | . | . | CASSQVGGLNTEAFF | TGTGCCAGCAGCCAAGTTGGGGGCCTGAACACTGAAGCTTTCTTT
TRBJ2-7 | TRBV6-5 | . | TRBD2 | CASSYWGREAVEQYF | TGTGCCAGCAGTTACTGGGGGAGGGAAGCGGTCGAGCAGTACTTC
TRBJ2-7 | TRBV30 | . | . | CAWSVSARLSYEQYF | TGTGCCTGGAGTGTATCTGCGCGCCTCTCCTACGAGCAGTACTTC
TRBJ2-7 | TRBV12-3/TRBV12-4 | . | . | CASSSNRTYEQYF | TGTGCCAGCAGTTCAAACAGAACCTACGAGCAGTACTTC
TRBJ1-2 | TRBV6-2/TRBV6-3 | once | . | CASSFPGEAADYGYTF | TGTGCCAGCAGTTTCCCCGGAGAGGCGGCGGACTATGGCTACACCTTC
TRBJ1-5 | TRBV6-1 | once | TRBD1 | CASSELQGDNQPQHF | TGTGCCAGCAGTGAGCTACAGGGGGACAATCAGCCCCAGCATTTT
TRBJ2-3 | TRBV12-5 | . | TRBD2 | CASGLRLAGQDTQYF | TGTGCTAGTGGTTTGCGGCTAGCGGGGCAAGATACGCAGTATTTT
TRBJ2-3 | TRBV15 | . | . | CATSRGSTDTQYF | TGTGCCACCAGCCGCGGAAGCACAGATACGCAGTATTTT
TRBJ2-3 | TRBV24-1 | . | TRBD1 | CATSDTSLGETGLSTDTQYF | TGTGCCACCAGTGATACATCCTTGGGGGAGACAGGGCTTAGCACAGATACGCAGTATTTT
TRBJ2-1 | TRBV5-4 | . | TRBD1 | CASSSGQGNEQFF | TGTGCCAGCAGCTCCGGACAGGGAAATGAGCAGTTCTTC
TRBJ1-3 | TRBV6-1 | once | TRBD1 | CASSDYRGSRNTIYF | TGTGCCAGCAGTGATTACAGGGGGTCGAGAAACACCATATATTTT
TRBJ2-1 | TRBV18 | . | TRBD1 | CASSPRDRVRDEQFF | TGTGCCAGCTCACCACGGGACAGGGTTAGGGATGAGCAGTTCTTC
TRBJ2-7 | TRBV6-5 | once | . | CASRPGEIAGLEQYF | TGTGCCAGCAGACCCGGGGAAATCGCTGGCTTGGAGCAGTACTTC
TRBJ2-3 | TRBV19 | . | TRBD1 | CASSTPTGASTDTQYF | TGTGCCAGTAGTACACCGACAGGGGCGAGCACAGATACGCAGTATTTT
TRBJ1-1 | TRBV11-2 | many | TRBD1 | CASSLYPGTGPLDTEAFF | TGTGCCAGCAGCCTTTATCCCGGGACAGGTCCTTTGGACACTGAAGCTTTCTTT
TRBJ2-7 | TRBV5-8 | . | . | CASTHSGDYEQYF | TGTGCCAGCACCCATAGCGGAGATTACGAGCAGTACTTC
TRBJ2-7 | TRBV7-2 | . | . | CASSQLRQTNEQYF | TGTGCCAGCAGCCAGCTGAGACAGACAAACGAGCAGTACTTC
TRBJ1-5 | TRBV19 | many | TRBD1 | CAGGLPGQFSKWDQPQHF | TGTGCCGGCGGTCTACCGGGACAGTTTTCCAAGTGGGATCAGCCCCAGCATTTT
TRBJ2-1 | TRBV10-3 | . | TRBD2 | CAIGGLTNNEQFF | TGTGCCATTGGGGGACTAACAAACAATGAGCAGTTCTTC
TRBJ2-7 | TRBV7-8 | . | TRBD2 | CASSPGVASGAYEQYF | TGTGCCAGCAGCCCTGGGGTTGCTAGCGGGGCCTACGAGCAGTACTTC